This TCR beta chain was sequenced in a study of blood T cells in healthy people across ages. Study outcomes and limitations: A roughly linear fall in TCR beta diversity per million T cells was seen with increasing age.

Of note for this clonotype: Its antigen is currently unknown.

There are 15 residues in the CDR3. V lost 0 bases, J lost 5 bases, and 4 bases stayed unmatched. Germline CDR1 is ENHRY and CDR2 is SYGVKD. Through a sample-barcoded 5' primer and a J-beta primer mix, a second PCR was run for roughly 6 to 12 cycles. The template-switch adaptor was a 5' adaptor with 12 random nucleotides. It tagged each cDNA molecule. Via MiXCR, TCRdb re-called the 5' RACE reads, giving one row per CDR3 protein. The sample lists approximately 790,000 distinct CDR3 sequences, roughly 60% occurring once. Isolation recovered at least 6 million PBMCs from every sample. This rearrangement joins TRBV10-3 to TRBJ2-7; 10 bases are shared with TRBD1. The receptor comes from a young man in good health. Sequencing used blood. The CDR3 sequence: CAISESGQGRDEQYF. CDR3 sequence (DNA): TGTGCCATCAGTGAGTCGGGACAGGGGAGAGACGAGCAGTACTTC.